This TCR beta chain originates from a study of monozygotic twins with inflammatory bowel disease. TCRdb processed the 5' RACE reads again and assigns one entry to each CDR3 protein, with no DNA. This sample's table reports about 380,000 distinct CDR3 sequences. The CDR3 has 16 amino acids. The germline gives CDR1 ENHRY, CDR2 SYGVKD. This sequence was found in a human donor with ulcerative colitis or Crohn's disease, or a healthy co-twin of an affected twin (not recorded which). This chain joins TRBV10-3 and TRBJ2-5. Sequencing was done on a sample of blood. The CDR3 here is CAISESTMRLQETQYF.